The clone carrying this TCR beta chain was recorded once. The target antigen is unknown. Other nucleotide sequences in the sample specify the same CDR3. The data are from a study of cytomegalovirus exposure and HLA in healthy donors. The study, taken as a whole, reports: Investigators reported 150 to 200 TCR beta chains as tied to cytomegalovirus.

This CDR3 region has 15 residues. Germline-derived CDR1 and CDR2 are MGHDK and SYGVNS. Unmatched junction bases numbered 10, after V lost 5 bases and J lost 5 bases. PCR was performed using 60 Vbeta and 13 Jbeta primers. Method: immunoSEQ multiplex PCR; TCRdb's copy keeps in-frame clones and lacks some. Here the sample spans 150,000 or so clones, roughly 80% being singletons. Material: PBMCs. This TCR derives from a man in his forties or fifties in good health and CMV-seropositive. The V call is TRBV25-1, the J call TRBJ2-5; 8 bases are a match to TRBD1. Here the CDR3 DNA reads TGTGCCAGCAGTTTGGGAGGACAGGGCGGCGAGACCCAGTACTTC. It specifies CASSLGGQGGETQYF.